This entry lists 26 T cell receptor beta chains sequenced from one sample in a study of T cell responses to AZD1222 COVID-19 vaccine (dated by TCRdb to the early 2020s). The library came from the immunoSEQ multiplex PCR assay. The table was pulled from immuneACCESS by TCRdb, which kept in-frame rearrangements only. Such tables lose some clones; where checked, under half of the loss comes from unresolved V genes, and the rest has no known cause. The sample table lists about 110,000 clones, about four fifths of them with a count of one. Of the sample, 4% to 5% is held by the ten largest clones. The intended sense of this specimen's time point label: baseline before first vaccination. This specimen consisted of peripheral blood, obtained on day 0 of AZD1222 vaccination. All receptors come from an adult in good health.

The gene calls are TRBV5-1 and TRBJ1-4; 7 nucleotides agree with TRBD1. Germline CDR1 reads SGHRS; CDR2 reads YFSETQ. The length of the CDR3 is 14 residues. J gave up 3 bases and V 4 bases, and 3 bases lay outside the gene matches. CDR3 protein: CASSAGQANEKLFF. The CDR3 bases are TGCGCCAGCAGCGCCGGACAGGCTAATGAAAAACTGTTTTTT. Full variable domain (missing parts from reference TRBV5-1 and TRBJ1-4): KAGVTQTPRYLIKTRGQQVTLSCSPISGHRSVSWYQQTPGQGLQFLFEYFSETQRNKGNFPGRFSGRQFSNSRSEMNVSTLELGDSALYLCASSAGQANEKLFFGSGTQLSVL.

The V and J genes are TRBV24-1 and TRBJ2-3; 8 positions agree with TRBD2. Germline V gene lookup returns CDR1 KGHDR and CDR2 SFDVKD. The CDR3 length is 16 residues. The V segment lost 4 bases and the J segment 2 bases; nucleotides outside the gene matches: 7. The CDR3 DNA follows: TGTGCCACCAGTGAGTCCGGAGCGGGGGACACAGATACGCAGTATTTT. It is translated as CATSESGAGDTDTQYF.

In DNA, the CDR3 is TGTGCCAGCAGCGAGACGGCAACTAATGAAAAACTGTTTTTT. Protein sequence: CASSETATNEKLFF. V gene TRBV9 combines with J gene TRBJ1-4; D not resolved. The CDR3 has 14 residues. The V gene lost 3 bases and the J gene lost 0 bases, with 6 bases spanning the gap. The germline V gene encodes CDR1 SGDLS and CDR2 YYNGEE.

The chain has TRBV3-1 (or the pseudogene TRBV3-2) and TRBJ1-4, with a tentative D call TRBD1 (5 bases). Germline V CDR1 and CDR2: LGHDT, YNNKEL (reference sequence). The V end was cut by 3 bases, the J end by 8 bases, with 13 bases between. The CDR3 extends over 14 amino acids. CDR3 sequence (DNA): TGTGCCAGCAGCCAGGGACTAGGGGAGGAAAAACTGTTTTTT. It translates to CASSQGLGEEKLFF.

V and J are TRBV18 and TRBJ1-3; 8 bases align to TRBD1. This CDR3 is 16 amino acids long. V lost 6 bases to trimming and J lost 0 bases; unmatched junction nucleotides: 7. The germline V gene has CDR1 KGHSH and CDR2 LQKENI. CDR3 coding DNA: TGTGCCAGCTCTCCAGACAGGGGCAGCTCTGGAAACACCATATATTTT. This codes for CASSPDRGSSGNTIYF.

This chain connects TRBV7-9 to TRBJ1-4; 8 bases fit TRBD1. The germline V gene has CDR1 SEHNR and CDR2 FQNEAQ (reference sequence). Trimming removed 5 bases from V and 7 bases from J; junction bases left unmatched: 6. This CDR3 is built from 14 residues. CDR3 sequence: CASSPTGASEKLFF. In DNA, the CDR3 is TGTGCCAGCAGCCCGACAGGGGCATCTGAAAAACTGTTTTTT.

The chain couples TRBV2 to TRBJ2-1; 7 nucleotides agree with TRBD1. Germline V gene lookup returns CDR1 SNHLY and CDR2 FYNNEI. This CDR3 is 13 amino acids long. V trimming: 5 bases; J trimming: 5 bases; junction bases outside the gene matches: 3. The CDR3 protein is CASSRQGNNEQFF. The DNA for the CDR3 is TGTGCCAGCAGTCGACAGGGTAACAATGAGCAGTTCTTC.

The chain has TRBV7-2 and TRBJ1-2, with TRBD1 matching 9 bases. CDR3 length equals 16 residues. V gave up 1 base and J gave up 6 bases; unmatched junction bases: 9. Per germline, CDR1 SGHTA and CDR2 FQGNSA. The chain's CDR3 is CASSLGSRTGANGYTF. The CDR3, as DNA: TGTGCCAGCAGCTTAGGTTCCCGGACAGGGGCTAATGGCTACACCTTC.

About this clone itself: Other nucleotide sequences in the sample specify the same CDR3. This chain links TRBV7-9 with TRBJ2-3, with a possible D match to TRBD2 (5 bases). CDR3 length equals 14 residues. Germline assignment: CDR1 SEHNR and CDR2 FQNEAQ (reference sequence). Trimming removed 3 bases from V and 6 bases from J, with 13 bases in between. The DNA of the CDR3 is TGTGCCAGCAGCTTGGGGAGAGGGTCGGATACGCAGTATTTT. Protein product: CASSLGRGSDTQYF.

This clone was picked up a small number of times. The V and J genes are TRBV28 and TRBJ1-5, with TRBD1 identical over 9 bases. The CDR3 sequence is 17 residues long. Germline-derived CDR1 and CDR2 are MDHEN and SYDVKM. V shed 5 bases and J 0 bases; nucleotides not matched to a gene: 8. The CDR3, as DNA: TGTGCCAGCAGTCGGGCCGGGACAGGGTTTAGCAATCAGCCCCAGCATTTT. Encoded protein: CASSRAGTGFSNQPQHF.

The chain combines TRBV18 with TRBJ1-2; D gene unclear. CDR1 and CDR2 (germline): KGHSH, LQKENI. Trimming took off 5 bases at V and 3 bases at J, with 19 bases between the two ends. There are 16 residues in the CDR3. The chain's CDR3 is CASSETVFYGDYGYTF. CDR3 nucleotide sequence: TGTGCCAGCTCAGAAACAGTCTTCTATGGGGACTATGGCTACACCTTC.

The rearrangement joins TRBV20-1 to TRBJ1-2; TRBD1 aligns across 9 bases. This CDR3 is 16 amino acids long. Germline V gene lookup returns CDR1 DFQATT and CDR2 SNEGSKA (reference sequence). The trim removed 3 bases at V and 8 bases at J, leaving 16 bases unmatched. The CDR3 nucleotides are TGCAGTGCTAGTCCGGGACAGGGAATAGGACGCGGCGGCTACACCTTC. Encoded protein: CSASPGQGIGRGGYTF.

V and J are TRBV6-1 and TRBJ1-2, with TRBD1 matching 8 bases. Germline V gives CDR1 MNHNS, CDR2 SASEGT. The CDR3 length is 14 residues. Trimming cost V 1 base and J 7 bases; bases outside gene matches: 5. For the CDR3, the DNA is TGTGCCAGCAGTGAAGGCAGGGGGCTCCGTGGCTACACCTTC. This sequence encodes CASSEGRGLRGYTF.

The V gene is TRBV7-2, the J gene TRBJ2-3; 7 nucleotides line up with TRBD1. V trimming: 1 base; J trimming: 9 bases; junction bases outside the gene matches: 4. From germline, CDR1 is SGHTA and CDR2 FQGNSA. The CDR3 has 13 amino acids. CDR3 nucleotides: TGTGCCAGCAGCTTAGAGGGGGCCCGGACGCAGTATTTT. Protein sequence: CASSLEGARTQYF.

The chain recombines TRBV25-1 with TRBJ2-7; tentatively, D is TRBD2 (6 bases). V was trimmed by 3 bases and J by 2 bases, leaving 14 bases between them. Germline-derived CDR1 and CDR2 are MGHDK and SYGVNS. The CDR3 runs to 15 residues. CDR3 sequence reads: CASSDYGPGAYEQYF. CDR3 DNA: TGTGCCAGCAGTGACTACGGACCGGGAGCCTACGAGCAGTACTTC.

The rearrangement joins TRBV19 to TRBJ1-3, with D hard to call. The CDR3 spans 13 residues. Germline CDR1 LNHDA, CDR2 SQIVND (reference sequence). The ends were cut back, 8 bases at V and 0 bases at J, with 8 bases in the middle. The CDR3 nucleotides read TGTGCCAGTCTGCCGTTCTCTGGAAACACCATATATTTT. It translates to CASLPFSGNTIYF.

The chain recombines TRBV7-8 with TRBJ1-2; the match to TRBD1 covers 7 bases. CDR1 is SGHVS and CDR2 is FQNEAQ in the germline V gene. The CDR3 loop spans 15 amino acids. Trimming removed 5 bases from V and 5 bases from J; junction bases left unmatched: 11. The CDR3 loop reads CASSRGGSEGYGYTF. In DNA, the CDR3 is TGTGCCAGCAGCCGAGGGGGCTCTGAGGGGTATGGCTACACCTTC.

The rearrangement uses TRBV7-2 and TRBJ1-2; 7 bases are shared with TRBD1. V lost 5 bases and J lost 4; bases outside the gene matches: 7. This CDR3 is built from 14 residues. Germline lookup yields CDR1 SGHTA and CDR2 FQGNSA. The CDR3 sequence: CASSPSGQSYGYTF. The DNA of the CDR3 is TGTGCCAGCAGCCCATCGGGACAGAGCTATGGCTACACCTTC.

The chain employs TRBV2 and TRBJ1-5, with no clear D. V lost 3 bases to trimming and J lost 2 bases, with 8 bases between them. Germline-derived CDR1 and CDR2 are SNHLY and FYNNEI. The CDR3 has 14 amino acids. The CDR3 region has the DNA TGTGCCAGCAGTGACCGGGAACGCAATCAGCCCCAGCATTTT. Its protein is CASSDRERNQPQHF. Looking up the rest from reference TRBV2 and TRBJ1-5 gives the full variable domain: EPEVTQTPSHQVTQMGQEVILRCVPISNHLYFYWYRQILGQKVEFLVSFYNNEISEKSEIFDDQFSVERPDGSNFTLKIRSTKLEDSAMYFCASSDRERNQPQHFGDGTRLSIL.

The rearrangement links TRBV5-1 to TRBJ1-4; D not resolved. Trimming stripped 1 base from V and 7 bases from J, with 11 bases between. Looked up from germline, CDR1 is SGHRS and CDR2 is YFSETQ. The CDR3 has 14 residues. The CDR3, as DNA: TGCGCCAGCAGCTTGTTATCAGCCTCTGAAAAACTGTTTTTT. Its translation: CASSLLSASEKLFF.

Concerning this clone itself: One end of the junction is discordant with germline, which a read error may explain. The V call is TRBV5-4, the J call TRBJ1-2; 8 bases map to TRBD1. Germline values: CDR1 SGHNT, CDR2 YYREEE (reference sequence). This CDR3 is built from 14 residues. The CDR3 nucleotides are TGTGCCAGCAGCTCAGGACAGGGACCCTATCGCTACACCTTC. Encoded protein: CASSSGQGPYRYTF.

The chain has TRBV29-1 and TRBJ1-2; D is unclear. The CDR3 is 12 amino acids. CDR1 and CDR2 (germline): SQVTM, ANQGSEA. Trimming took 6 bases from V and 4 from J, leaving 12 bases between them. CDR3 bases: TGCAGCGTCTCCTCGCTGTTCTATGGCTACACCTTC. Its protein product is CSVSSLFYGYTF.

The chain carries TRBV7-3 and TRBJ2-5; tentative D call: TRBD1 (7 bases). The V gene's germline CDR1 is SGHTA and CDR2 FQGTGA. The CDR3 loop spans 14 amino acids. V lost 5 bases to trimming and J lost 3 bases, with 13 bases between them. The CDR3 loop reads CASSPGGQKETQYF. In DNA, the CDR3 is TGTGCCAGCAGCCCCGGGGGACAGAAAGAGACCCAGTACTTC.

The rearrangement uses TRBV3-1 (or the pseudogene TRBV3-2) and TRBJ1-1; possible D gene TRBD1, 6 bases. Germline CDR1 LGHDT, CDR2 YNNKEL (reference sequence). The CDR3 length is 13 residues. Trimming left V 6 bases short and J 4 bases short, with 12 bases between. The CDR3 sequence: CASRSRTATEAFF. CDR3 bases: TGTGCCAGCAGATCCCGGACAGCCACTGAAGCTTTCTTT.

J is TRBJ1-5 and V is TRBV2; tentative D call: TRBD1 (5 bases). V dropped 7 bases and J dropped 0 bases, with 10 bases sitting between them. Germline CDR1 SNHLY, CDR2 FYNNEI. The CDR3 runs to 14 residues. The CDR3 sequence is CASKGDNSNQPQHF. As DNA, the CDR3 is TGTGCCAGCAAAGGGGATAATAGCAATCAGCCCCAGCATTTT.

This clone has more than one count but fewer than ten. The chain links TRBV6-7 to TRBJ1-6; D is uncertain. TRBV6-7 is recorded as an ORF, its role being uncertain. V lost 11 bases to trimming and J lost 3 bases, with 26 bases between them. This CDR3 region has 18 residues. The CDR3, as DNA: TGTGCCCCTCAGTTAGCACACCATAGGGTAGGCTATAATTCACCCCTCCACTTT. It encodes CAPQLAHHRVGYNSPLHF.